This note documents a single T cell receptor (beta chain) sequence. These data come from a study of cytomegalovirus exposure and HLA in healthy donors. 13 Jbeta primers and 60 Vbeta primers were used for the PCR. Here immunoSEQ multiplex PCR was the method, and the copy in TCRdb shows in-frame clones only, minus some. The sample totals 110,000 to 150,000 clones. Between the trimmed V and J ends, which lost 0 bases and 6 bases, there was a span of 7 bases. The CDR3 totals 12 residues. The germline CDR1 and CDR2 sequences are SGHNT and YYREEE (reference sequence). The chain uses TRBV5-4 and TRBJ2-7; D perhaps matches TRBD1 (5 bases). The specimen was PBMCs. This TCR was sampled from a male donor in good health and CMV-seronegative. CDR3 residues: CASSLGQTEQYF. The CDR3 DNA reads TGTGCCAGCAGCTTGGGACAGACCGAGCAGTACTTC.